This TCR beta chain appears in the sequencing data of a study of T cells expressing NK-cell markers. Looking at the study overall: Sorted CD3+CD56-NKG2C+, CD3+CD56+NKG2C- and CD3+CD56+NKG2C+ T cells were the source of the TCR beta repertoires. Seropositivity for HCMV was found in most of the eight sequenced donors, with one seronegative.

TCRdb re-called the 5' RACE reads and gives one entry per CDR3 protein, without DNA. The sample yields about 300,000 distinct CDR3 sequences, of which the top ten take up around 4.3%. Study-wide findings and caveats: In several donors, these clonotypes also led the CD3+CD56-NKG2C+ fraction.

Germline V CDR1 and CDR2: SGHRS, YFSETQ. This CDR3 region has 15 residues. A word on this clonotype: Antigen specificity is unknown.

Material for sequencing was blood T cells: a sorted CD56 or NKG2C T cell subset, CD4+ or CD8+ T cells, or bulk PBMC T cells (not recorded which). V and J are TRBV5-1 and TRBJ2-7; TCRdb picks TRBD2, but there is no DNA to check that call. The sequence came from a woman between 18 and 69 years old in good health. This CDR3 reads CASSFSGQGAYEQYF.